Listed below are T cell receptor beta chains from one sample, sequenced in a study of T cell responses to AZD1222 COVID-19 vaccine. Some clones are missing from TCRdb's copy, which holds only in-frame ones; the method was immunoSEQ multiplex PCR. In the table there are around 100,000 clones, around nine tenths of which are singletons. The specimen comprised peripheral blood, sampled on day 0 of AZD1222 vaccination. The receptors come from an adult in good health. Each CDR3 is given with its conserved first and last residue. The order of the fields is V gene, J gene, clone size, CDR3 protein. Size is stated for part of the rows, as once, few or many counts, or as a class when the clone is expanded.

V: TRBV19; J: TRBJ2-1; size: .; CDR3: CASSIPGLAAYNEQFF
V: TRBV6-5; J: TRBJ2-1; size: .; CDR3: CASSYSGKQFF
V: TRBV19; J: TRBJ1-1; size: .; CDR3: CASSIFTGESTEAFF
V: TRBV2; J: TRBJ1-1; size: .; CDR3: CASSEGAQGGNTEAFF
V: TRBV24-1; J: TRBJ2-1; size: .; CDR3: CATSDPTNEREQFF
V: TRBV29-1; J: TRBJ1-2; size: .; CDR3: CSVRQGDYGYTF
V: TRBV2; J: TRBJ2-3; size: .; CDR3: CASRTSGGFHTQYF
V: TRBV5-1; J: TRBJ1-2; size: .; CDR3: CASSLGLNDYGYTF
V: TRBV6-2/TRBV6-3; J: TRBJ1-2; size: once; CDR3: CASSYSPDRRYGYTF
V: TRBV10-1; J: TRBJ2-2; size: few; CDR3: CASSEPLAGIGPNTGELFF
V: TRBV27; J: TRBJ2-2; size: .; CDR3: CASRTFSGGVNTGELFF
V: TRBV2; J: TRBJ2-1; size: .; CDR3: CASGRDRQDNEQFF
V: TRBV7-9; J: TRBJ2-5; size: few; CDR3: CASSYGGETQYF
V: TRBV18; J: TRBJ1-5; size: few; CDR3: CASSLKTGDSNQPQHF
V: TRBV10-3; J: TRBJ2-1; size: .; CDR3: CATLGAGGYNEQFF
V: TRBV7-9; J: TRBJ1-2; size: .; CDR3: CASSPVSMGQSYGYTF
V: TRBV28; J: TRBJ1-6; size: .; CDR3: CASSSTGEYFGNSPLHF
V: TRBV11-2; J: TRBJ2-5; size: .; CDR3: CASSPRGWSQETQYF
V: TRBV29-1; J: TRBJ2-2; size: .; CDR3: CSVRTGGTGELFF
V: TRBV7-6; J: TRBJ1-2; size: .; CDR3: CASSLAGAGYTF
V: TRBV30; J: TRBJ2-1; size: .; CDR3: CAWSGSFAYNEQFF
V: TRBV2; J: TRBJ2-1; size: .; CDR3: CATGRGRYNEQFF
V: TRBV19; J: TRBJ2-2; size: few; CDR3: CASSIRRGGNTGELFF
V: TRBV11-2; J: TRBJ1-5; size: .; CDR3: CASSLDGRVNQPQHF
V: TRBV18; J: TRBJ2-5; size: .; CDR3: CASSRSNQETQYF
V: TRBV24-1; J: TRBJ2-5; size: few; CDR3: CATSDPRADGETQYF